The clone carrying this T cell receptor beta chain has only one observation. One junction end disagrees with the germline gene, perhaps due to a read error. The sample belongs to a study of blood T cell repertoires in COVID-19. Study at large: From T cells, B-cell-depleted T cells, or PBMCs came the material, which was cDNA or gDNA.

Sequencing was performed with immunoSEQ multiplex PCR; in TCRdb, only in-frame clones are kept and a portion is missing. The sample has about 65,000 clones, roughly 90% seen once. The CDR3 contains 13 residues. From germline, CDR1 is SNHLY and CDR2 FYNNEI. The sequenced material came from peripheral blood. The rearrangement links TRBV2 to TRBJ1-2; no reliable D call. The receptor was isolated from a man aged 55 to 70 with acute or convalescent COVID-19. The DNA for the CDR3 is TGTGCCAGCAGGGAAGACCCACGGGGTGGCTACACCTTC. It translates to CASREDPRGGYTF.